These T cell receptor beta chains were read from a single sample in a study of cytomegalovirus exposure and HLA in healthy donors. Only in-frame clones appear in the TCRdb table, and some are missing; sequencing was by immunoSEQ multiplex PCR. Counted here are about 170,000 clones, around four fifths occurring once; the ten biggest clones make up 4.8%. Material: PBMCs. The receptors here all came from a girl aged 10 to 17 in good health and CMV-seropositive. CDR3s leave out the opening cysteine and the closing phenylalanine or tryptophan.

CDR3 length,V gene,J gene,CDR3 protein
13,TRBV27,TRBJ2-1,ASSLTAPLINEQF
15,TRBV7-9,TRBJ2-1,ASSPRQGSPSYNEQF
13,TRBV18,TRBJ1-6,ASSIDRASNSPLH
11,TRBV11-2,TRBJ2-1,ASSPEIPSRVF
15,TRBV11-1,TRBJ2-3,ASSLLPPGVMADTQY
13,TRBV9,TRBJ1-1,ASSVAIGGATEAF
11,TRBV4-1,TRBJ2-5,ASSQVISETQY
13,TRBV7-8,TRBJ1-2,ASSLETLLNYGYT
8,TRBV30,TRBJ2-5,AWRSGEQY
12,TRBV2,TRBJ1-3,ASHRGLAGNTIY
13,TRBV6-1,TRBJ1-4,ASSDPRGGKEKLF
11,TRBV19,TRBJ1-2,ATRSHLQGGYT
14,TRBV6-5,TRBJ2-1,ASSLGAGFIYNEQF
13,TRBV27,TRBJ2-3,ASSSRDRLTDTQY
13,TRBV11-2,TRBJ2-3,ASSLVGLSTDTQY
13,TRBV2,TRBJ2-5,ASSETAGGDETQY
14,TRBV7-9,TRBJ1-2,ASSLVGGSTYYGYT
11,TRBV6-6,TRBJ2-7,ASSTSDRYEQY
13,TRBV7-6,TRBJ2-7,ASSFIAMCCYEQY
11,TRBV29-1,TRBJ2-5,STSGTRQETQY
15,TRBV10-3,TRBJ2-3,AISDPGVAGVTDTQY
15,TRBV11-3,TRBJ1-6,ASSLEGGFKNNSPLH
12,TRBV18,TRBJ2-5,ASSTTGYQETQY
12,TRBV19,TRBJ1-1,ASSISPSGTEAF
11,TRBV7-6,TRBJ2-7,ASSSGTSIEQY
18,TRBV30,TRBJ2-1,AWSALLAGAPSGAYNEQF
10,TRBV6-6,TRBJ1-3,ASSPGQNTIY
13,TRBV4-1,TRBJ2-7,ASSSQGAGAYEQY
11,TRBV4-1,TRBJ2-1,ASSQATGNEQF
11,TRBV6-1,TRBJ2-7,ASMAGLSYEQY
14,TRBV27,TRBJ1-2,ASSLSQVWGLYGYT
12,TRBV27,TRBJ2-7,ASSSGTAIYEQY
11,TRBV6-1,TRBJ1-1,ASSDERRTEAF
12,TRBV7-6,TRBJ1-2,ASSLATGHYGYT
11,TRBV27,TRBJ1-1,ASSQNQGTEAF
11,TRBV5-1,TRBJ1-1,ASSYRTNTEAF
15,TRBV5-4,TRBJ2-3,ASSPGLAGGPPDTQY
16,TRBV21-1,TRBJ2-6,ASSNPYNEGSGANVLT
11,TRBV28,TRBJ1-1,ATRARRNTEAF
14,TRBV7-8,TRBJ2-3,ASSLAAGEITDTQY
14,TRBV5-1,TRBJ1-2,ASGGSPPGQGGGYT
12,TRBV5-1,TRBJ1-4,ASSLGRGNEKLF
14,TRBV7-2,TRBJ1-6,ASSPSAGQGNSPLH
12,TRBV29-1,TRBJ2-3,SVVDSGPMDTQY
14,TRBV7-2,TRBJ1-4,ASSSRDRLYNEKLF
14,TRBV28,TRBJ2-3,ASGSSLAGDTDTQY
14,TRBV4-2,TRBJ2-7,ATRRTSGESSYEQY
12,TRBV6-4,TRBJ1-1,ASSPGTGGTEAF
13,TRBV6-1,TRBJ2-7,ASSKGWTGAYEQY
12,TRBV5-1,TRBJ1-1,ASSLSAGGTEAF
12,TRBV19,TRBJ1-1,ASSIGQSNTEAF
13,TRBV6-1,TRBJ2-5,ASSEWGTGVETQY
11,TRBV2,TRBJ2-5,ASSLEGPETQY
11,TRBV28,TRBJ1-5,ASSLGGLQPQH
13,TRBV11-1,TRBJ1-6,ASSSDLHGDSPLH